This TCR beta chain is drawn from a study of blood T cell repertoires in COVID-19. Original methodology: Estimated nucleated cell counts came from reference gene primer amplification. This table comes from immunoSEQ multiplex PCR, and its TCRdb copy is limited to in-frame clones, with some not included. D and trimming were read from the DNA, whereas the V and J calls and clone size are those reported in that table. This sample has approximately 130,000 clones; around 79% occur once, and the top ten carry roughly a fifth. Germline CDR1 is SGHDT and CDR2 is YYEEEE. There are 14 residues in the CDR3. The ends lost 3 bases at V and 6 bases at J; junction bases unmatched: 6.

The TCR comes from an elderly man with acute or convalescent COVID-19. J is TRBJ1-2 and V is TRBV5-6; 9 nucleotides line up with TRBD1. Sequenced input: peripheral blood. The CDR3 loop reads CASSYRDRAHGYTF. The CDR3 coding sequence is TGTGCCAGCAGCTACCGGGACAGGGCCCATGGCTACACCTTC. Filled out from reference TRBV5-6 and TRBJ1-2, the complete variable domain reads DAGVTQSPTHLIKTRGQQVTLRCSPKSGHDTVSWYQQALGQGPQFIFQYYEEEERQRGNFPDRFSGHQFPNYSSELNVNALLLGDSALYLCASSYRDRAHGYTFGSGTRLTVV.